The rows below give T cell receptor beta chains drawn from one sample of a study of blood T cell repertoires in COVID-19. Libraries were prepared by immunoSEQ multiplex PCR; TCRdb keeps only in-frame clonotypes and omits some of them. The sample consists of roughly 230,000 clones, approximately 80% of them appearing once. Specimen: peripheral blood. The receptor set was obtained from a woman in her sixties or seventies with active or convalescent COVID-19. The CDR3 runs from the conserved cysteine through the conserved F or W. The D gene is left open where the match is weak. Part of the rows lack a size; the others show once, few, many or a class for expanded clones.

cdr3_aa: CASSQDRGEGYTF
cdr3_nt: TGTGCCAGCTCCCAGGACAGGGGTGAAGGCTACACCTTC
clone_size: -
d_call: TRBD1
j_call: TRBJ1-2
v_call: TRBV18

cdr3_aa: CAWSVSLAELYEQYF
cdr3_nt: TGTGCCTGGAGTGTTTCCCTAGCGGAGCTCTACGAGCAGTACTTC
clone_size: once
d_call: TRBD2
j_call: TRBJ2-7
v_call: TRBV30

cdr3_aa: CASSLSWTSGNEQFF
cdr3_nt: TGTGCCAGCAGCTTATCCTGGACTAGCGGTAATGAGCAGTTCTTC
clone_size: -
d_call: TRBD2
j_call: TRBJ2-1
v_call: TRBV7-8

cdr3_aa: CASSFQPTGGNQPQHF
cdr3_nt: TGCGCCAGCAGCTTCCAACCCACCGGTGGCAATCAGCCCCAGCATTTT
clone_size: -
d_call: -
j_call: TRBJ1-5
v_call: TRBV5-1

cdr3_aa: CAWSVETYNEQFF
cdr3_nt: TGTGCCTGGAGTGTCGAGACATACAATGAGCAGTTCTTC
clone_size: -
d_call: -
j_call: TRBJ2-1
v_call: TRBV30

cdr3_aa: CASSPKNYGGGTGELFF
cdr3_nt: TGCGCCAGCAGCCCCAAGAACTACGGGGGGGGCACCGGGGAGCTGTTTTTT
clone_size: -
d_call: TRBD2
j_call: TRBJ2-2
v_call: TRBV4-1

cdr3_aa: CASSQTIEEKLFF
cdr3_nt: TGTGCCAGCAGCCAAACCATTGAGGAAAAACTGTTTTTT
clone_size: -
d_call: -
j_call: TRBJ1-4
v_call: TRBV14

cdr3_aa: CAWSPFARNTEAFF
cdr3_nt: TGTGCCTGGAGCCCTTTCGCGAGGAACACTGAAGCTTTCTTT
clone_size: -
d_call: -
j_call: TRBJ1-1
v_call: TRBV30

cdr3_aa: CASSLRSTGWDPGANVLTF
cdr3_nt: TGTGCCAGCAGTTTAAGATCGACAGGGTGGGACCCTGGGGCCAACGTCCTGACTTTC
clone_size: once
d_call: TRBD1
j_call: TRBJ2-6
v_call: TRBV27

cdr3_aa: CASSHDFWGADTQYF
cdr3_nt: TGTGCCAGCAGCCATGACTTCTGGGGCGCAGATACGCAGTATTTT
clone_size: -
d_call: -
j_call: TRBJ2-3
v_call: TRBV6-5

cdr3_aa: CASSPFPQDSQETQYF
cdr3_nt: TGTGCCAGCAGTCCCTTCCCCCAAGACTCCCAAGAGACCCAGTACTTC
clone_size: -
d_call: -
j_call: TRBJ2-5
v_call: TRBV28

cdr3_aa: CASSFRRSGGTGTDTQYF
cdr3_nt: TGTGCCAGCAGCTTCAGGCGGAGCGGGGGAACCGGCACAGATACGCAGTATTTT
clone_size: -
d_call: TRBD2
j_call: TRBJ2-3
v_call: TRBV5-4

cdr3_aa: CASSSGGNSPLHF
cdr3_nt: TGTGCCAGCTCCTCAGGGGGGAATTCACCCCTCCACTTT
clone_size: -
d_call: TRBD1
j_call: TRBJ1-6
v_call: TRBV18

cdr3_aa: CASSPSTGGGNQPQHF
cdr3_nt: TGTGCCAGCAGCCCGAGCACAGGGGGCGGGAATCAGCCCCAGCATTTT
clone_size: -
d_call: TRBD1
j_call: TRBJ1-5
v_call: TRBV4-2

cdr3_aa: CASSDQGYQETQYF
cdr3_nt: TGTGCCAGCAGTGATCAGGGGTACCAAGAGACCCAGTACTTC
clone_size: -
d_call: -
j_call: TRBJ2-5
v_call: TRBV2

cdr3_aa: CASRILSRTKANYGYTF
cdr3_nt: TGTGCCAGCAGAATACTGTCCCGGACAAAAGCTAACTATGGCTACACCTTC
clone_size: -
d_call: -
j_call: TRBJ1-2
v_call: TRBV13

cdr3_aa: CASSPGTFTNTGELFF
cdr3_nt: TGCGCCAGCAGCCCCGGGACTTTTACGAACACCGGGGAGCTGTTTTTT
clone_size: -
d_call: -
j_call: TRBJ2-2
v_call: TRBV5-1

cdr3_aa: CASSRRTGSTEAFF
cdr3_nt: TGCGCCAGCAGCCGACGGACAGGGAGCACTGAAGCTTTCTTT
clone_size: -
d_call: TRBD1
j_call: TRBJ1-1
v_call: TRBV4-1

cdr3_aa: CASSADREVQETQYF
cdr3_nt: TGTGCCAGCAGCGCGGACAGGGAGGTCCAAGAGACCCAGTACTTC
clone_size: -
d_call: TRBD1
j_call: TRBJ2-5
v_call: TRBV7-9

cdr3_aa: CASSQEQLAERTGELFF
cdr3_nt: TGTGCCAGCAGCCAAGAACAACTAGCGGAGCGCACCGGGGAGCTGTTTTTT
clone_size: once
d_call: TRBD2
j_call: TRBJ2-2
v_call: TRBV3-1/TRBV3-2

cdr3_aa: CASSGTSGSAETQYF
cdr3_nt: TGTGCCAGCTCCGGGACTAGCGGGAGTGCCGAGACCCAGTACTTC
clone_size: -
d_call: TRBD2
j_call: TRBJ2-5
v_call: TRBV18

cdr3_aa: CASSISGSSYEQYF
cdr3_nt: TGTGCCAGTAGTATTAGCGGGAGTTCCTACGAGCAGTACTTC
clone_size: -
d_call: TRBD2
j_call: TRBJ2-7
v_call: TRBV19

cdr3_aa: CASSLAPDSNTEAFF
cdr3_nt: TGTGCCAGCAGCTTGGCTCCGGACTCGAACACTGAAGCTTTCTTT
clone_size: -
d_call: -
j_call: TRBJ1-1
v_call: TRBV5-6

cdr3_aa: CAVAGATDTQYF
cdr3_nt: TGTGCCGTGGCGGGGGCCACAGATACGCAGTATTTT
clone_size: -
d_call: -
j_call: TRBJ2-3
v_call: TRBV2

cdr3_aa: CAWNNRGFDEQYF
cdr3_nt: TGTGCCTGGAACAACAGGGGATTCGACGAGCAGTACTTC
clone_size: -
d_call: TRBD1
j_call: TRBJ2-7
v_call: TRBV30

cdr3_aa: CASSIDQGWTDTQYF
cdr3_nt: TGTGCCAGTAGTATAGATCAGGGGTGGACAGATACGCAGTATTTT
clone_size: -
d_call: -
j_call: TRBJ2-3
v_call: TRBV19

cdr3_aa: CASRTAYHTDTQYF
cdr3_nt: TGTGCCAGCAGGACAGCCTATCACACAGATACGCAGTATTTT
clone_size: -
d_call: -
j_call: TRBJ2-3
v_call: TRBV5-8

cdr3_aa: CASSDPTLGTQYF
cdr3_nt: TGCGCCAGCAGTGATCCAACCCTAGGGACCCAGTACTTC
clone_size: -
d_call: -
j_call: TRBJ2-5
v_call: TRBV10-1

cdr3_aa: CASSRTSGSPTLAQYF
cdr3_nt: TGTGCCAGCAGTAGGACTAGCGGCAGCCCTACATTGGCCCAGTACTTC
clone_size: once
d_call: TRBD2
j_call: TRBJ2-5
v_call: TRBV5-6

cdr3_aa: CASSLGLAGKETQYF
cdr3_nt: TGCGCCAGCAGTTTGGGACTAGCGGGGAAAGAGACCCAGTACTTC
clone_size: -
d_call: TRBD2
j_call: TRBJ2-5
v_call: TRBV23-1

cdr3_aa: CSFSLAGVNEQFF
cdr3_nt: TGCAGCTTTAGCCTAGCGGGAGTGAATGAGCAGTTCTTC
clone_size: -
d_call: TRBD2
j_call: TRBJ2-1
v_call: TRBV29-1

cdr3_aa: CASSSLAGEYNEQFF
cdr3_nt: TGTGCCAGTAGTAGCCTAGCGGGAGAGTACAATGAGCAGTTCTTC
clone_size: -
d_call: TRBD2
j_call: TRBJ2-1
v_call: TRBV19

cdr3_aa: CASSSSPGAAEQYF
cdr3_nt: TGTGCCAGCAGTTCCTCCCCAGGGGCCGCCGAGCAGTACTTC
clone_size: -
d_call: -
j_call: TRBJ2-7
v_call: TRBV28

cdr3_aa: CASSPRLATPTTGETQYF
cdr3_nt: TGTGCCAGCAGCCCCAGGCTGGCAACCCCCACCACCGGAGAGACCCAGTACTTC
clone_size: -
d_call: -
j_call: TRBJ2-5
v_call: TRBV3-1/TRBV3-2

cdr3_aa: CASSVAGGPIYNEQFF
cdr3_nt: TGTGCCAGCAGCGTAGCGGGGGGGCCGATATACAATGAGCAGTTCTTC
clone_size: -
d_call: TRBD2
j_call: TRBJ2-1
v_call: TRBV9

cdr3_aa: CASSLGGTGTGNTIYF
cdr3_nt: TGCGCCAGCAGCTTGGGCGGGACAGGGACTGGAAACACCATATATTTT
clone_size: -
d_call: TRBD1
j_call: TRBJ1-3
v_call: TRBV5-1

cdr3_aa: CASSNLAGRNNSPLHF
cdr3_nt: TGCGCCAGCAGCAACCTAGCGGGGCGAAATAATTCACCCCTCCACTTT
clone_size: -
d_call: -
j_call: TRBJ1-6
v_call: TRBV4-1

cdr3_aa: CASSLGATDTQYF
cdr3_nt: TGTGCCAGCAGTTTAGGGGCCACAGATACGCAGTATTTT
clone_size: -
d_call: -
j_call: TRBJ2-3
v_call: TRBV12-3/TRBV12-4

cdr3_aa: CASGAVLAGQGMNTEAFF
cdr3_nt: TGTGCTAGTGGCGCGGTACTGGCGGGACAGGGAATGAACACTGAAGCTTTCTTT
clone_size: -
d_call: TRBD1
j_call: TRBJ1-1
v_call: TRBV12-5

cdr3_aa: CASSAIQSRGTEAFF
cdr3_nt: TGTGCCAGCAGCGCAATACAGTCCCGAGGGACTGAAGCTTTCTTT
clone_size: -
d_call: -
j_call: TRBJ1-1
v_call: TRBV9

cdr3_aa: CASSPGQVGAYEQYF
cdr3_nt: TGCGCCAGCTCCCCCGGACAGGTAGGCGCCTACGAGCAGTACTTC
clone_size: -
d_call: TRBD1
j_call: TRBJ2-7
v_call: TRBV5-1

cdr3_aa: CASSSRGGYYGYTF
cdr3_nt: TGTGCCAGCAGCTCCAGGGGTGGGTACTATGGCTACACCTTC
clone_size: -
d_call: -
j_call: TRBJ1-2
v_call: TRBV5-4

cdr3_aa: CASSPRLAGTEETQYF
cdr3_nt: TGTGCCAGCAGCCCTAGACTAGCGGGGACGGAAGAGACCCAGTACTTC
clone_size: -
d_call: TRBD2
j_call: TRBJ2-5
v_call: TRBV7-2

cdr3_aa: CASSLAGDPPDTQYF
cdr3_nt: TGTGCCAGCAGCCTCGCGGGGGATCCGCCAGATACGCAGTATTTT
clone_size: -
d_call: TRBD2
j_call: TRBJ2-3
v_call: TRBV6-6

cdr3_aa: CASSSRDRGTDTQYF
cdr3_nt: TGTGCCAGCAGTTCACGGGACAGGGGAACAGATACGCAGTATTTT
clone_size: once
d_call: TRBD1
j_call: TRBJ2-3
v_call: TRBV6-1